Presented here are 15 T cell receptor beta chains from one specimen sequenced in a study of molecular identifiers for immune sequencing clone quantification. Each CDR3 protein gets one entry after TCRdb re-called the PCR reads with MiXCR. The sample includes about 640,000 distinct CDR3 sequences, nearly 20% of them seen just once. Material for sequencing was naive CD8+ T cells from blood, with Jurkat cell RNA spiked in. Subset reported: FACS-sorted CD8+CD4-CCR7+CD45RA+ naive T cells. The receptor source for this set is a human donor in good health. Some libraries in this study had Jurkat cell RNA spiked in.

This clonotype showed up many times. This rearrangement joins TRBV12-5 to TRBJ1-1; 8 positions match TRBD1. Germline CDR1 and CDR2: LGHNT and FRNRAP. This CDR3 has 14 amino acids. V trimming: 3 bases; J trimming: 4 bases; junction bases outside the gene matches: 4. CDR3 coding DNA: TGTGCTAGTGGTTTCTGGACAGGGACCACTGAAGCTTTCTTT. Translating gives CASGFWTGTTEAFF.

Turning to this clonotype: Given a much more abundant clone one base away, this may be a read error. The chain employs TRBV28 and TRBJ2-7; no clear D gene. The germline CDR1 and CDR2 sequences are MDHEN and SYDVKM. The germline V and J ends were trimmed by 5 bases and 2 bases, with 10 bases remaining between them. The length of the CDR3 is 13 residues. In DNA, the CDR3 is TGTGCCAGCAGTGGACGGATCCCCTACGAGCAGTACTTC. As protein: CASSGRIPYEQYF.

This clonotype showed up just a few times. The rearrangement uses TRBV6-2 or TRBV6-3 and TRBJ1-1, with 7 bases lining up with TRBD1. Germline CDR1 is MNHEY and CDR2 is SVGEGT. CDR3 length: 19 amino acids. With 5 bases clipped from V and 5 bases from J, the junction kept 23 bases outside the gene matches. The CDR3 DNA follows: TGTGCCAGCAGTCACGATCGGGACAGCCGCTTCCCGAGGGGGACTGAAGCTTTCTTT. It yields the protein CASSHDRDSRFPRGTEAFF.

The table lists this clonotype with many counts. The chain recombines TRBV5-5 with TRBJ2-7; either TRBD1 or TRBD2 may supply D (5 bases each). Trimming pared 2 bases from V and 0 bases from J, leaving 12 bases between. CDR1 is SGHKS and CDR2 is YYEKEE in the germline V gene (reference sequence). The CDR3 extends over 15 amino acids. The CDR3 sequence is CASSFEGPLSYEQYF. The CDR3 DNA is TGTGCCAGCAGCTTTGAGGGGCCTCTCTCCTACGAGCAGTACTTC.

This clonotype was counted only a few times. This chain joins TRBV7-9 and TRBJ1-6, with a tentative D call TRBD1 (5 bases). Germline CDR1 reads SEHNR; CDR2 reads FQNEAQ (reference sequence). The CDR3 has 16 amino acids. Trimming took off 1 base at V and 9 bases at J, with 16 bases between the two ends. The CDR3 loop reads CASSLGPGYGSSPLHF. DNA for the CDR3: TGTGCCAGCAGCTTAGGACCAGGGTATGGTAGTTCACCCCTCCACTTT.

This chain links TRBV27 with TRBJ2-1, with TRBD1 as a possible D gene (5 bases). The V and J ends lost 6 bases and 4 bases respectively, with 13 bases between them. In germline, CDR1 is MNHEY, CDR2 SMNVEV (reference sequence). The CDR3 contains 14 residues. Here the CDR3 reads CASRSTQGYNEQFF. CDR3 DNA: TGTGCCAGCAGATCGACCCAGGGATACAATGAGCAGTTCTTC.

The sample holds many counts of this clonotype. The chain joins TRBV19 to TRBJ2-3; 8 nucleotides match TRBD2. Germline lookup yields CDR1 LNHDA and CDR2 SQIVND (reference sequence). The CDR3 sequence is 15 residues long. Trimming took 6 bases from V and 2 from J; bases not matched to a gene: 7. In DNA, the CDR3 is TGTGCCAGTAGAACCGGGACTAGATCCACAGATACGCAGTATTTT. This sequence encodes CASRTGTRSTDTQYF.

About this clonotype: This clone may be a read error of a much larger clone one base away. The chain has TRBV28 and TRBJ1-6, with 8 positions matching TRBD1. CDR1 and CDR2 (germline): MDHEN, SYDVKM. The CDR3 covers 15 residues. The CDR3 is CASSDDRGLNSTLHF. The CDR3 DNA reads TGTGCCAGCAGTGATGACAGGGGCCTTAATTCAACCCTCCACTTT.

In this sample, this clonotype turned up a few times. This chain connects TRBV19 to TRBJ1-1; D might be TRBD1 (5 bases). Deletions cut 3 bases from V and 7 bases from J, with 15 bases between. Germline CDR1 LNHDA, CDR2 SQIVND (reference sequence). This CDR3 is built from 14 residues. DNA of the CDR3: TGTGCCAGTAGTATCCAGGACACTGGGATTGAAGCTTTCTTT. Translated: CASSIQDTGIEAFF.

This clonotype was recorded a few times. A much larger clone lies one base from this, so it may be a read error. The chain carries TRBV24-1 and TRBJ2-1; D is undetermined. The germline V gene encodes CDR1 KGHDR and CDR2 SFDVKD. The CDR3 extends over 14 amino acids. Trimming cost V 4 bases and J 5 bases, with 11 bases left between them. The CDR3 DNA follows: TGTGCCACCAGTGAAACGGGCAGCAACAATGAGCAGTTCTTC. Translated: CATSETGSNNEQFF.

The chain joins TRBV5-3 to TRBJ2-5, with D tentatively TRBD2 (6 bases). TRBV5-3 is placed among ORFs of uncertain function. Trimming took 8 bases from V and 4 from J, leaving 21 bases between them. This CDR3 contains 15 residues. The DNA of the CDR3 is TGTGCCAGCGGCTTGTTAGGAGGGCGGGGAGAGACCCAGTACTTC. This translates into CASGLLGGRGETQYF.

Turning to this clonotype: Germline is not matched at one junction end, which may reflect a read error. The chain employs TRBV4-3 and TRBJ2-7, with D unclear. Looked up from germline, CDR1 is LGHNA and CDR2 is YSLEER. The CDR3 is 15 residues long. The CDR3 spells CASSQTYEPSYEQCF. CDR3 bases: TGCGCCAGCAGCCAGACCTATGAACCCTCCTACGAGCAGTGCTTC.

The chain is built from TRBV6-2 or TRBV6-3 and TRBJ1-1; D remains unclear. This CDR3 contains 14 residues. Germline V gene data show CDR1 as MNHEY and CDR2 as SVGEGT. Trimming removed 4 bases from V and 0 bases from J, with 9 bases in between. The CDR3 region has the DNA TGTGCCAGCAGTTTGGACGGCCTGAACACTGAAGCTTTCTTT. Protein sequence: CASSLDGLNTEAFF.

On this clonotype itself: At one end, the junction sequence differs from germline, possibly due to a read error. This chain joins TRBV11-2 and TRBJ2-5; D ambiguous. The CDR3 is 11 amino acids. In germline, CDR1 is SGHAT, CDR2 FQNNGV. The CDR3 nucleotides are TGTGCCAGCAGCTCCCTGGAGACCCAGCACTTC. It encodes CASSSLETQHF.

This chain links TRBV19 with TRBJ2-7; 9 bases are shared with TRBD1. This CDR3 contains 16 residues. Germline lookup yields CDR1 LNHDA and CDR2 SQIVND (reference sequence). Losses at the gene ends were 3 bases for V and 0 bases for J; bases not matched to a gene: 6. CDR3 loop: CASSISGTGFSYEQYF. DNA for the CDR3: TGTGCCAGTAGTATTTCTGGGACAGGGTTCTCCTACGAGCAGTACTTC.